The TCR beta chain described here comes from a study of blood T cell repertoires in COVID-19. Looking at the study overall: From T cells, B-cell-depleted T cells, or PBMCs came the material, which was cDNA or gDNA.

Trimming cost V 2 bases and J 5 bases, with 10 bases left between them. Per germline, CDR1 SGHVS and CDR2 FQNEAQ. This CDR3 has 15 amino acids. This clone turned up a few times. In the authors' workflow: Estimated nucleated cell counts came from reference gene primer amplification. Generated by immunoSEQ multiplex PCR, the TCRdb table keeps only in-frame clones and is missing some. V and J calls and clone size are those listed in that table; D and trimming were worked out from the DNA. The sample lists some 240,000 clones; around four fifths were seen once. The age range of participants was 18 to 89 years, with residence in about 25 US areas.

Input material: PBMCs or T cells enriched from blood (not recorded which). The V call is TRBV7-8, the J call TRBJ1-6, with D possibly matching TRBD1 (6 bases). This sequence originates from a man aged 30 to 45 with acute COVID-19. DNA of the CDR3: TGTGCCAGCAGCTTACGGACAGTTAATAATTCACCCCTCCACTTT. This gives the protein CASSLRTVNNSPLHF.